A single sample gave rise to the 8 T cell receptor beta chains below, sequenced in a study of blood T cell repertoires in COVID-19. The assay was immunoSEQ multiplex PCR, and TCRdb's table has in-frame clones only and misses some. The table shows some 120,000 clones, with 88% occurring only once. The material sequenced was peripheral blood. The receptors here all came from a man aged 50-59 years with acute or convalescent COVID-19.

V gene TRBV7-2 combines with J gene TRBJ1-2; 9 nucleotides match TRBD1. Germline V gives CDR1 SGHTA, CDR2 FQGNSA. V was clipped by 5 bases and J by 3 bases; unmatched bases: 4. This CDR3 comprises 14 residues. CDR3 in DNA: TGTGCCAGCAGCCTCACAGGGGGCGACTATGGCTACACCTTC. Encoded protein: CASSLTGGDYGYTF.

This clone is a singleton in its sample. The CDR3 sequence: CAWSVRFSSYEQYF. In nucleotides, the CDR3 is TGTGCCTGGAGTGTACGATTTAGCAGCTACGAGCAGTACTTC. The chain employs TRBV30 and TRBJ2-7; no clear D gene. Trimming cost V 0 bases and J 3 bases, with 12 bases left between them. CDR1 GTSNPN and CDR2 SVGIG come from the germline V gene (reference sequence). This CDR3 region has 14 residues.

V and J are TRBV5-6 and TRBJ1-1, with 7 positions matching TRBD1. Germline CDR1 and CDR2: SGHDT and YYEEEE. Trimming took 4 bases from V and 5 from J; bases not matched to a gene: 11. This CDR3 contains 15 residues. The CDR3 sequence is CASSMGRGRRTEAFF. For the CDR3, the DNA is TGTGCCAGCAGCATGGGAAGGGGGCGACGTACTGAAGCTTTCTTT.

The chain uses TRBV18 and TRBJ2-7; possibly TRBD1 for D (5 bases). CDR3 size: 15 residues. Trimming took 5 bases from V and 5 from J, leaving 19 bases between them. Germline values: CDR1 KGHSH, CDR2 LQKENI. The CDR3 nucleotides are TGTGCCAGCTCAGACCCGAACTCAGGGTACCACGAGCAGTACTTC. As protein: CASSDPNSGYHEQYF.

The genes are TRBV6-1 and TRBJ2-7; 8 nucleotides agree with TRBD2. CDR1 and CDR2 from the germline V gene are MNHNS and SASEGT. The CDR3 covers 14 residues. Trimming took 3 bases from V and 2 from J; bases not matched to a gene: 3. The CDR3 nucleotides are TGTGCCAGCAGTGAGGGCGGGAGGACCTACGAGCAGTACTTC. Residues: CASSEGGRTYEQYF.

This sequence joins TRBV19 and TRBJ2-1; D unclear. Looked up from germline, CDR1 is LNHDA and CDR2 is SQIVND (reference sequence). The germline V and J ends were trimmed by 5 bases and 2 bases, with 4 bases remaining between them. The CDR3 spans 12 residues. The CDR3 nucleotides are TGTGCCAGTAGTTCTGCCTACAATGAGCAGTTCTTC. As protein: CASSSAYNEQFF. Filled out from reference TRBV19 and TRBJ2-1, the complete variable domain reads DGGITQSPKYLFRKEGQNVTLSCEQNLNHDAMYWYRQDPGQGLRLIYYSQIVNDFQKGDIAEGYSVSREKKESFPLTVTSAQKNPTAFYLCASSSAYNEQFFGPGTRLTVL.

V and J are TRBV7-2 and TRBJ1-5; D is uncertain. Germline V gene sequence: CDR1 SGHTA, CDR2 FQGNSA. The CDR3 runs 14 residues. V gave up 3 bases and J gave up 4 bases, with 10 bases separating them. DNA of the CDR3: TGTGCCAGCAGCTTCCCGGGTTCAAATCAGCCCCAGCATTTT. It is translated as CASSFPGSNQPQHF.

CDR3: CASSRSRGNQPQHF. The CDR3 nucleotides read TGTGCCAGTAGTCGGTCCAGGGGGAATCAGCCCCAGCATTTT. The chain uses TRBV19 and TRBJ1-5; 7 bases match TRBD1. V lost 5 bases to trimming and J lost 4 bases; unmatched junction nucleotides: 5. This CDR3 has 14 amino acids. In germline, CDR1 is LNHDA, CDR2 SQIVND (reference sequence).